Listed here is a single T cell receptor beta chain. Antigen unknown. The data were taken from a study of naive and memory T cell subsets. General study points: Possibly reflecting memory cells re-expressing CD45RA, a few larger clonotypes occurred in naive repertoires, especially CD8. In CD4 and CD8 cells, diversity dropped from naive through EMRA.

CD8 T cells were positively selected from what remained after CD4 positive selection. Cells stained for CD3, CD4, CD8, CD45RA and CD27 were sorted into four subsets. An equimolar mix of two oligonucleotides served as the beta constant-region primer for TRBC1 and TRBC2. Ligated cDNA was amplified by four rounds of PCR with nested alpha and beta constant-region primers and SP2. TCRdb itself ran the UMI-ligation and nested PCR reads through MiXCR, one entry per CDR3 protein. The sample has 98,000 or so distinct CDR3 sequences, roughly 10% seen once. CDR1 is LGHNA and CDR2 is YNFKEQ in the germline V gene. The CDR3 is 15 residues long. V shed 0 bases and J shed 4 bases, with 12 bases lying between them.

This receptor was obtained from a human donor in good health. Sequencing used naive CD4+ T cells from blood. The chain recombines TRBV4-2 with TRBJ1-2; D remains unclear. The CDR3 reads CASSQDLTSGYGYTF. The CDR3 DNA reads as TGTGCCAGCAGCCAAGATCTGACGAGCGGCTATGGCTACACCTTC.